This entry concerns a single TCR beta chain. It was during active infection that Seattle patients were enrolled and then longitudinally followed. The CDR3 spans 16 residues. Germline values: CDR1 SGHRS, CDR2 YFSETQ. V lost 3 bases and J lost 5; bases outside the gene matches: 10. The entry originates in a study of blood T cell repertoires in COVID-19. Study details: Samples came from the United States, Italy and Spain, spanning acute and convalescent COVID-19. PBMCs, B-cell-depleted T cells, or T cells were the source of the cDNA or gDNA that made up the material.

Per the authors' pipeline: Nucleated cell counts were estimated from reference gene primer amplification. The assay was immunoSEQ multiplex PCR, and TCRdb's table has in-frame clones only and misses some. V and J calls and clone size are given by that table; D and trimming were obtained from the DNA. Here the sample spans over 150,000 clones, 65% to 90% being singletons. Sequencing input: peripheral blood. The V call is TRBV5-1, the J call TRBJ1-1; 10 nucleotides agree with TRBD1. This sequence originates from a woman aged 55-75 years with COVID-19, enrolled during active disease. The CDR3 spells CASSSGDRGRGTEAFF. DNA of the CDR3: TGCGCCAGCAGCTCGGGAGACAGGGGGCGTGGGACTGAAGCTTTCTTT.